Below, 30 T cell receptor beta chains from the same sample are listed, as sequenced in a study of shared clonotypes between healthy human individuals. Measured with immunoSEQ multiplex PCR; TCRdb has only the in-frame clones, and not every one. The sample holds approximately 1.5 million clones, less than 99% seen once. The sample comprised naive CD4+ T cells sorted from blood. Subset in this sample: CD45RA+ positively selected. The origin of the receptors is a man aged 25 to 40 in good health.

The J gene is TRBJ2-6, the V gene TRBV28, with D unresolved. This CDR3 region has 17 residues. Germline lookup yields CDR1 MDHEN and CDR2 SYDVKM. Between the trimmed V and J ends, which lost 4 bases and 0 bases, there was a span of 13 bases. Here the CDR3 reads CASSSVLVYSGANVLTF. The DNA for the CDR3 is TGTGCCAGCAGTTCGGTGCTCGTTTACTCTGGGGCCAACGTCCTGACTTTC.

The J gene is TRBJ1-2, the V gene TRBV6-5; D gene ambiguous. This CDR3 comprises 14 residues. Germline loops: CDR1 MNHEY, CDR2 SVGAGI. V was pared by 0 bases and J by 4 bases, with 9 bases between. The CDR3 here is CASSYSITGYGYTF. The DNA of the CDR3 is TGTGCCAGCAGTTACTCGATAACGGGCTATGGCTACACCTTC.

This chain joins TRBV5-6 and TRBJ2-2, with D possibly matching TRBD2 (5 bases). Germline values: CDR1 SGHDT, CDR2 YYEEEE. This CDR3 is 16 amino acids long. The ends were cut back, 4 bases at V and 1 base at J, with 14 bases in the middle. CDR3 protein: CASSTRVLVNTGELFF. The DNA for the CDR3 is TGTGCCAGCAGCACCCGGGTACTAGTGAACACCGGGGAGCTGTTTTTT.

This chain joins TRBV5-1 and TRBJ2-5, with TRBD2 identical over 7 bases. The CDR3 has 16 amino acids. With V trimmed by 0 bases and J by 0 bases, 5 bases remained unmatched. Germline lookup yields CDR1 SGHRS and CDR2 YFSETQ. The CDR3 region is CASSLGLAEYQETQYF. The CDR3 DNA reads TGCGCCAGCAGCTTGGGACTAGCAGAGTACCAAGAGACCCAGTACTTC.

The rearrangement links TRBV5-6 to TRBJ2-1; D uncertain. Trimming left V 4 bases short and J 6 bases short, with 5 bases between. Germline CDR1 is SGHDT and CDR2 is YYEEEE. There are 11 residues in the CDR3. The DNA of the CDR3 is TGTGCCAGCAGCGGGGTCAATGAGCAGTTCTTC. This codes for CASSGVNEQFF.

The chain uses TRBV5-1 and TRBJ2-2; no clear D gene. V was pared by 0 bases and J by 4 bases, with 10 bases between. Germline V gives CDR1 SGHRS, CDR2 YFSETQ. CDR3 length equals 15 residues. CDR3 amino acids: CASSLGPQATGELFF. In nucleotides, the CDR3 is TGCGCCAGCAGCTTGGGACCTCAAGCCACCGGGGAGCTGTTTTTT.

As for this clone: Different DNA sequences within this sample yield the same CDR3. The chain uses TRBV11-2 and TRBJ2-2; D call uncertain. The V and J ends lost 2 bases and 0 bases respectively, with 1 base between them. The CDR3 runs to 13 residues. Germline CDR1 and CDR2: SGHAT and FQNNGV. CDR3 nucleotide sequence: TGTGCCAGCAGCTTAACGAACACCGGGGAGCTGTTTTTT. As protein: CASSLTNTGELFF.

V usage is TRBV5-4 and J usage is TRBJ1-5, with D tentatively TRBD1 (6 bases). CDR1 is SGHNT, CDR2 YYREEE, per germline (reference sequence). This CDR3 is 14 amino acids long. V was shortened by 4 bases and J by 4 bases, with 12 bases between the two germline ends. DNA of the CDR3: TGTGCCAGCAGCGTCGGACAGAATAATCAGCCCCAGCATTTT. Its protein is CASSVGQNNQPQHF.

V is TRBV29-1 and J is TRBJ2-1, with a possible D match to TRBD2 (6 bases). The CDR3 has 15 residues. V was shortened by 1 base and J by 5 bases, with 15 bases between the two germline ends. Germline V gives CDR1 SQVTM, CDR2 ANQGSEA. The CDR3 nucleotides read TGCAGCGTTGAAGCGTGGCGGAGGGCCGACAATGAGCAGTTCTTC. This gives the protein CSVEAWRRADNEQFF.

With regard to this clone: Other DNA sequences from this sample encode an identical CDR3 as well. The V call is TRBV19, the J call TRBJ2-2, with 7 nucleotides matching TRBD1. Germline CDR1 reads LNHDA; CDR2 reads SQIVND (reference sequence). V lost 6 bases and J lost 0; bases outside the gene matches: 4. The CDR3 is made up of 15 amino acids. In DNA, the CDR3 is TGTGCCAGTAGGAGACAGGGTTCGAACACCGGGGAGCTGTTTTTT. Translating it yields CASRRQGSNTGELFF.

The genes are TRBV9 and TRBJ1-5; D unclear. Germline CDR1 and CDR2: SGDLS and YYNGEE. V was shortened by 0 bases and J by 7 bases, with 8 bases between the two germline ends. This CDR3 region has 13 residues. DNA of the CDR3: TGTGCCAGCAGCGTAGGTAGTACGCAGCCCCAGCATTTT. As protein: CASSVGSTQPQHF.

CDR3 region: CASSLTGPMAQYF. DNA for the CDR3: TGCGCCAGCAGCTTGACAGGGCCCATGGCCCAGTACTTC. The V and J genes are TRBV5-1 and TRBJ2-5; TRBD1 is a possible D gene (6 bases). V was pared by 1 base and J by 9 bases, with 13 bases between. Germline loops: CDR1 SGHRS, CDR2 YFSETQ. The CDR3 has 13 amino acids.

The rearrangement joins TRBV7-8 to TRBJ2-1; 7 positions agree with TRBD1. Germline V gene data show CDR1 as SGHVS and CDR2 as FQNEAQ. The CDR3 contains 15 residues. The V and J ends lost 5 bases and 0 bases, in that order; junction bases with no gene match: 4. CDR3 nucleotide sequence: TGTGCCAGCAGCGCGGACAGGAGCTCCTACAATGAGCAGTTCTTC. Amino acid sequence: CASSADRSSYNEQFF.

In regard to this clone: At the DNA level, this CDR3 is encoded by other sequences in the same sample as well. The V and J genes are TRBV28 and TRBJ2-1, with 10 bases matching TRBD2. The CDR3 contains 16 residues. Germline-derived CDR1 and CDR2 are MDHEN and SYDVKM. The trim removed 2 bases at V and 4 bases at J, leaving 5 bases unmatched. Here the CDR3 DNA reads TGTGCCAGCAGTTTACCCGGACTAGCGGCTTACAATGAGCAGTTCTTC. This sequence encodes CASSLPGLAAYNEQFF.

The chain is built from TRBV5-4 and TRBJ2-1, with TRBD2 identical over 9 bases. The germline CDR1 and CDR2 sequences are SGHNT and YYREEE (reference sequence). J was trimmed by 3 bases and V by 0 bases; bases with no gene match: 4. This CDR3 contains 16 residues. CDR3 amino acids: CASSLDSGRVYNEQFF. Here the CDR3 DNA reads TGTGCCAGCAGCTTGGATAGCGGGAGAGTCTACAATGAGCAGTTCTTC.

This clone was observed once. The rearrangement uses TRBV9 and TRBJ2-3; no reliable D call. The CDR3 spans 13 residues. Trimming pared 0 bases from V and 3 bases from J, leaving 5 bases between. From germline, CDR1 is SGDLS and CDR2 YYNGEE. The CDR3 DNA follows: TGTGCCAGCAGCGTAGTAGTTACAGATACGCAGTATTTT. Its translation is CASSVVVTDTQYF.

This chain links TRBV18 with TRBJ1-4; D gene uncertain. The CDR3 runs to 14 residues. The germline V gene encodes CDR1 KGHSH and CDR2 LQKENI. Trimming removed 6 bases from V and 4 bases from J, with 12 bases in between. CDR3 region: CASSPTVDNEKLFF. The CDR3 DNA is TGTGCCAGCTCTCCGACGGTCGATAATGAAAAACTGTTTTTT.

The CDR3 nucleotides are TGTGCCACCTCGGACAGGGGCCATACAGAGACCCAGTACTTC. As protein: CATSDRGHTETQYF. The chain links TRBV27 to TRBJ2-5; 9 bases align to TRBD1. V shed 10 bases and J 4 bases; nucleotides not matched to a gene: 10. Germline V lookup: CDR1 MNHEY, CDR2 SMNVEV (reference sequence). The CDR3 is 14 residues long.

The chain couples TRBV5-1 to TRBJ2-3, with TRBD2 matching 9 bases. The trim removed 4 bases at V and 4 bases at J, leaving 10 bases unmatched. Germline assignment: CDR1 SGHRS and CDR2 YFSETQ. The CDR3 has 16 residues. The DNA for the CDR3 is TGCGCCAGCAGCGAGATTAGCGGGAGTACCGCAGATACGCAGTATTTT. Amino acids: CASSEISGSTADTQYF.

V is TRBV2 and J is TRBJ2-1; D not resolved. This CDR3 spans 11 amino acids. The V gene lost 8 bases and the J gene lost 5 bases, with 7 bases spanning the gap. CDR1 SNHLY and CDR2 FYNNEI come from the germline V gene. CDR3 DNA sequence: TGTGCCAGCTCCGTTGACAATGAGCAGTTCTTC. Protein: CASSVDNEQFF.

The chain has TRBV6-1 and TRBJ2-7; 13 bases map to TRBD2. CDR3 size: 13 residues. With 10 bases clipped from V and 3 bases from J, the junction kept 3 bases outside the gene matches. CDR1 and CDR2 from the germline V gene are MNHNS and SASEGT. The CDR3 region has the DNA TGTGCCACCGGACTAGCGGGGGTCTACGAGCAGTACTTC. Protein: CATGLAGVYEQYF.

This clone occurred once. V usage is TRBV19 and J usage is TRBJ1-2; D is unclear. With 7 bases removed from V and 2 bases from J, the gap between germline ends came to 14 bases. The CDR3 runs to 14 residues. The germline V gene encodes CDR1 LNHDA and CDR2 SQIVND (reference sequence). The CDR3 loop reads CASNSGSRNYGYTF. The CDR3 coding sequence is TGTGCCAGTAATTCCGGGAGTAGAAACTATGGCTACACCTTC. The full variable domain, rest sourced from reference TRBV19 and TRBJ1-2, is DGGITQSPKYLFRKEGQNVTLSCEQNLNHDAMYWYRQDPGQGLRLIYYSQIVNDFQKGDIAEGYSVSREKKESFPLTVTSAQKNPTAFYLCASNSGSRNYGYTFGSGTRLTVV.

This clone was found once. This chain connects TRBV9 to TRBJ2-7, with 7 nucleotides matching TRBD1. Germline V gene lookup returns CDR1 SGDLS and CDR2 YYNGEE. Trimming took 4 bases from V and 3 from J; bases not matched to a gene: 4. This CDR3 is 13 amino acids long. CDR3 protein: CASSRGGSYEQYF. Here the CDR3 DNA reads TGTGCCAGCAGCCGAGGGGGCAGCTACGAGCAGTACTTC.

J is TRBJ1-1 and V is TRBV5-1; 7 positions agree with TRBD1. CDR1 is SGHRS and CDR2 is YFSETQ in the germline V gene. V lost 0 bases and J lost 3; bases outside the gene matches: 14. This CDR3 spans 18 amino acids. For the CDR3, the DNA is TGCGCCAGCAGCTTGGGGCTGAAATCCGGGACAGAATACACTGAAGCTTTCTTT. This codes for CASSLGLKSGTEYTEAFF. Variable domain in full (rest from reference TRBV5-1 and TRBJ1-1): KAGVTQTPRYLIKTRGQQVTLSCSPISGHRSVSWYQQTPGQGLQFLFEYFSETQRNKGNFPGRFSGRQFSNSRSEMNVSTLELGDSALYLCASSLGLKSGTEYTEAFFGQGTRLTVV.

The chain recombines TRBV6-1 with TRBJ2-3; 8 bases line up with TRBD2. Losses at the gene ends were 3 bases for V and 2 bases for J; bases not matched to a gene: 7. CDR1 MNHNS and CDR2 SASEGT come from the germline V gene. The CDR3 has 16 amino acids. CDR3 region: CASSETWREVTDTQYF. CDR3 DNA: TGTGCCAGCAGTGAGACTTGGCGGGAGGTCACAGATACGCAGTATTTT.

The CDR3 bases are TGTGCCAGCAGCCTATCCGTTGGGGTTGAGCAGTTCTTC. It yields the protein CASSLSVGVEQFF. The genes are TRBV9 and TRBJ2-1, with no clear D. Germline V gene lookup returns CDR1 SGDLS and CDR2 YYNGEE. V dropped 4 bases and J dropped 9 bases, with 14 bases sitting between them. This CDR3 is built from 13 residues.

The genes are TRBV15 and TRBJ1-2; 9 nucleotides line up with TRBD1. From germline, CDR1 is LNHNV and CDR2 YYDKDF (reference sequence). CDR3 length: 13 amino acids. Trimming took 5 bases from V and 7 from J; bases not matched to a gene: 5. The CDR3, as DNA: TGTGCCACCAGCGGAGGGGACAGGGCTGGCTACACCTTC. It specifies CATSGGDRAGYTF.

In DNA, the CDR3 is TGTGCCAGCAGCTTTCAGGGCCCGAGGACTGAAGCTTTCTTT. It is translated as CASSFQGPRTEAFF. The chain employs TRBV5-4 and TRBJ1-1; tentatively, D is TRBD1 (5 bases). The V and J ends lost 2 bases and 5 bases respectively, with 13 bases between them. In germline, CDR1 is SGHNT, CDR2 YYREEE (reference sequence). The CDR3 sequence is 14 residues long. Based on the CDR3 plus reference TRBV5-4 and TRBJ1-1, the full variable domain is ETGVTQSPTHLIKTRGQQVTLRCSSQSGHNTVSWYQQALGQGPQFIFQYYREEENGRGNFPPRFSGLQFPNYSSELNVNALELDDSALYLCASSFQGPRTEAFFGQGTRLTVV.

The chain links TRBV6-1 to TRBJ1-1, with a tentative D call TRBD1 (5 bases). This CDR3 has 12 amino acids. V shed 6 bases and J shed 5 bases, with 10 bases lying between them. CDR1 is MNHNS and CDR2 is SASEGT in the germline V gene. The CDR3 protein is CASRGDVTEAFF. CDR3 DNA sequence: TGTGCCAGCAGAGGGGATGTAACTGAAGCTTTCTTT.

Concerning this clone itself: This sample also contains other DNA sequences that code for the same CDR3. The DNA for the CDR3 is TGTGCCAGCAATCAACTAGCCAAAAACATTCAGTACTTC. Translated, it gives CASNQLAKNIQYF. The chain employs TRBV28 and TRBJ2-4; the D is unclear. CDR1 is MDHEN and CDR2 is SYDVKM in the germline V gene. This CDR3 is built from 13 residues. Trimming took off 7 bases at V and 0 bases at J, with 7 bases between the two ends.